Listed below are T cell receptor beta chains from one sample, sequenced in a study of T cells in localized non-small cell lung cancer. Produced via immunoSEQ multiplex PCR; TCRdb's table is partial and in-frame only. The sample holds some 1,400 clones, more than 20% seen once. This specimen was normal lung tissue next to the tumor, taken before any cancer treatment. All receptors derive from a man between 35 and 75 years old with stage II squamous cell lung carcinoma. Both conserved end residues are part of each CDR3. D genes are given only for firm matches. Only part of the rows carry a size: once, few, many, or a class if the clone is expanded.

J,size,D,V,CDR3,DNA
TRBJ2-1,medium-sized,TRBD2,TRBV9,CASSIQAGTYNEQFF,TGTGCCAGCAGCATTCAAGCGGGAACCTACAATGAGCAGTTCTTC
TRBJ1-1,large,-,TRBV6-8,CASSYRTTGPNEDAFF,TGTGCCAGCAGTTACCGGACAACCGGGCCTAACGAGGACGCTTTCTTT
TRBJ2-3,large,TRBD2,TRBV6-8,CASSKTAGGGTDTQYF,TGTGCCAGCAGTAAAACCGCGGGAGGAGGCACAGATACGCAGTATTTT
TRBJ1-2,-,TRBD1,TRBV11-3,CASSQSWTGGGDGYTF,TGTGCCAGCAGCCAATCATGGACAGGGGGAGGTGATGGCTACACCTTC
TRBJ1-3,-,-,TRBV5-1,CASKEPGLSGNTIYF,TGCGCCAGCAAGGAGCCGGGCCTCTCTGGAAACACCATATATTTT
TRBJ2-7,few,TRBD2,TRBV7-6,CASSQERTSGYEQYF,TGTGCCAGCAGCCAAGAAAGGACTAGCGGCTACGAGCAGTACTTC
TRBJ2-7,-,TRBD2,TRBV9,CASSPRLAGDSEQYF,TGTGCCAGCAGCCCAAGACTAGCGGGAGATTCCGAGCAGTACTTC
TRBJ2-7,large,TRBD1,TRBV6-8,CASSLQGAYEQYF,TGTGCCAGCAGTTTACAGGGGGCTTACGAGCAGTACTTC
TRBJ1-6,large,-,TRBV9,CASRAGQLNSPLHF,TGTGCCAGCAGGGCAGGACAGCTAAATTCACCCCTCCACTTT
TRBJ2-2,-,TRBD2,TRBV11-3,CASSPGLAGGANTGELFF,TGTGCCAGCAGCCCAGGGCTAGCGGGAGGTGCGAACACCGGGGAGCTGTTTTTT
TRBJ2-7,large,TRBD1,TRBV11-3,CASSSGQERYEQYF,TGTGCCAGCAGCTCGGGACAGGAACGATACGAGCAGTACTTC
TRBJ2-1,medium-sized,-,TRBV7-6,CASSLGLDSYNEQFF,TGTGCCAGCAGCTTAGGACTAGATTCCTACAATGAGCAGTTCTTC
TRBJ2-1,few,-,TRBV15,CATSERRGPQSANEQFF,TGTGCCACCTCGGAACGACGGGGTCCCCAGTCGGCCAATGAGCAGTTCTTC
TRBJ2-1,-,TRBD1,TRBV30,CAWGLGQQNEQFF,TGTGCCTGGGGGCTGGGACAGCAGAATGAGCAGTTCTTC
TRBJ1-2,-,TRBD1,TRBV11-3,CASSSGRTGVSDGYTF,TGTGCCAGCAGCTCCGGACGTACAGGGGTAAGCGATGGCTACACCTTC
TRBJ2-7,-,TRBD1,TRBV5-1,CASSSPGQGYEQYF,TGCGCCAGCAGCTCACCGGGACAGGGCTACGAGCAGTACTTC